These 23 T cell receptor beta chains share one sample of origin, sequenced in a study of shared clonotypes between healthy human individuals. The table came from immunoSEQ multiplex PCR; TCRdb's copy has only in-frame clones and leaves some out. The data contain some 630,000 clones, 72% of them singletons. Sequencing was performed on memory CD4+ T cells sorted from blood. Subset given: CD45RA-negative fraction. Source of these receptors: a woman aged 25 to 39 in good health.

The chain couples TRBV19 to TRBJ1-1, with a weak D call TRBD1 (5 bases). The CDR3 totals 13 residues. The ends were cut back, 3 bases at V and 8 bases at J, with 13 bases in the middle. CDR1 and CDR2 from the germline V gene are LNHDA and SQIVND (reference sequence). CDR3 region: CASSIEGQTEAFF. The CDR3 DNA follows: TGTGCCAGTAGTATCGAGGGGCAGACCGAAGCTTTCTTT.

The chain couples TRBV30 to TRBJ2-3; 8 bases are a match to TRBD2. J lost 3 bases, V lost 4 bases, and 6 bases had no gene match. The CDR3 sequence is 14 residues long. Germline V gene lookup returns CDR1 GTSNPN and CDR2 SVGIG (reference sequence). The CDR3 DNA is TGTGCCTGGAAGCGGGGGCTAGGTACAGATACGCAGTATTTT. This gives the protein CAWKRGLGTDTQYF.

This clone was observed once. The chain has TRBV18 and TRBJ1-5; D perhaps matches TRBD1 (6 bases). This CDR3 has 15 amino acids. Germline V gene lookup returns CDR1 KGHSH and CDR2 LQKENI. Between the trimmed V and J ends, which lost 6 bases and 2 bases, there was a span of 14 bases. The CDR3 nucleotides read TGTGCCAGCTCGGTAACGGGGGCGGGCAATCAGCCCCAGCATTTT. It yields the protein CASSVTGAGNQPQHF.

This clone is a singleton in its sample. Other DNA sequences from this sample encode an identical CDR3 as well. The chain combines TRBV2 with TRBJ1-5; 9 bases map to TRBD1. J gave up 9 bases and V 6 bases, and 6 bases lay outside the gene matches. Germline CDR1 reads SNHLY; CDR2 reads FYNNEI. The CDR3 runs to 13 residues. The DNA for the CDR3 is TGTGCCAGCAGCCGGGACAGGGAACGGCCCCAGCATTTT. Translation: CASSRDRERPQHF.

Comments on this clone: The same CDR3 is also encoded by other DNA sequences in this sample. This CDR3 is CSASRYNEQFF. DNA of the CDR3: TGCAGTGCTAGTAGGTACAATGAGCAGTTCTTC. The rearrangement links TRBV20-1 to TRBJ2-1; D is unresolved. This CDR3 region has 11 residues. Between the trimmed V and J ends, which lost 3 bases and 4 bases, there was a span of 4 bases. Germline V gene sequence: CDR1 DFQATT, CDR2 SNEGSKA (reference sequence).

Remarks on this clone: Other DNA sequences from this sample encode an identical CDR3 as well. The chain joins TRBV5-1 to TRBJ2-1; 7 bases match TRBD1. This CDR3 spans 15 amino acids. V lost 4 bases, J lost 0 bases, and 4 bases stayed unmatched. Per the germline V gene, CDR1 is SGHRS and CDR2 is YFSETQ. DNA of the CDR3: TGCGCCAGCAGCCGGGACAGCAGCTCCTACAATGAGCAGTTCTTC. It is translated as CASSRDSSSYNEQFF.

There are many counts of this clone. V is TRBV27 and J is TRBJ2-7, with 8 bases that match TRBD1. The CDR3 runs to 16 residues. With V trimmed by 4 bases and J by 4 bases, 12 bases remained unmatched. Germline V CDR1 and CDR2: MNHEY, SMNVEV (reference sequence). CDR3 DNA sequence: TGTGCCAGCAGTTCTCCTCGACAGGGGCCCGGGTACGAGCAGTACTTC. Translating it yields CASSSPRQGPGYEQYF.

This clone came up a few times. The CDR3 coding sequence is TGTGCCAGCAGTGAAGCGGGGGTGGACAGCCAAGAGACCCAGTACTTC. Protein product: CASSEAGVDSQETQYF. This chain connects TRBV25-1 to TRBJ2-5; D perhaps matches TRBD2 (7 bases). Germline loops: CDR1 MGHDK, CDR2 SYGVNS. The CDR3 is 16 residues long. Trimming cost V 2 bases and J 1 base, with 14 bases left between them.

The chain is built from TRBV10-3 and TRBJ2-7, with D maybe TRBD2 (6 bases). Germline CDR1 reads ENHRY; CDR2 reads SYGVKD. V was cut by 3 bases and J by 7 bases, with 19 bases left in between. The CDR3 has 15 amino acids. DNA of the CDR3: TGTGCCATCAGTGATGCCAGCTCTTCGGGGGATGAGCAGTACTTC. Translation gives CAISDASSSGDEQYF.

This chain connects TRBV29-1 to TRBJ2-7; TRBD2 is a possible D gene (7 bases). Germline V gene lookup returns CDR1 SQVTM and CDR2 ANQGSEA. The CDR3 has 14 amino acids. Trimming left V 5 bases short and J 4 bases short, with 18 bases between. The CDR3 DNA sequence: TGCAGCGTTCTCTCTGCGGGGGCAAAGTACGAGCAGTACTTC. This sequence encodes CSVLSAGAKYEQYF.

The J gene is TRBJ1-5, the V gene TRBV4-1; D remains unclear. CDR1 and CDR2 from the germline V gene are MGHRA and YSYEKL. The CDR3 contains 15 residues. V was clipped by 3 bases and J by 0 bases, with 9 bases between them. The CDR3 spells CASSHGRDSNQPQHF. The CDR3 DNA follows: TGCGCCAGCAGCCACGGACGTGATAGCAATCAGCCCCAGCATTTT.

The chain employs TRBV18 and TRBJ2-5; the D gene is possibly TRBD1 (6 bases). This CDR3 has 15 amino acids. The V and J ends lost 3 bases and 5 bases respectively, with 16 bases between them. Germline CDR1 is KGHSH and CDR2 is LQKENI. CDR3 sequence reads: CASSPGLGQRETQYF. The DNA for the CDR3 is TGTGCCAGCTCACCGGGGTTAGGACAGAGGGAGACCCAGTACTTC. Together with reference TRBV18 and TRBJ2-5, the CDR3 gives the full variable domain: NAGVMQNPRHLVRRRGQEARLRCSPMKGHSHVYWYRQLPEEGLKFMVYLQKENIIDESGMPKERFSAEFPKEGPSILRIQQVVRGDSAAYFCASSPGLGQRETQYFGPGTRLLVL.

As regards this clone: Within the sample, other DNA sequences also encode this same CDR3. The CDR3 DNA follows: TGTGCCAGCAGTGAATCCGGGAGCTCCTACAATGAGCAGTTCTTC. This codes for CASSESGSSYNEQFF. The genes are TRBV2 and TRBJ2-1; tentative D call: TRBD2 (6 bases). Germline V gene lookup returns CDR1 SNHLY and CDR2 FYNNEI. V was pared by 2 bases and J by 0 bases, with 8 bases between. This CDR3 is 15 amino acids long.

This clone has a single count. This chain links TRBV5-1 with TRBJ2-5; 8 positions agree with TRBD2. This CDR3 contains 15 residues. The ends lost 4 bases at V and 4 bases at J; junction bases unmatched: 9. Germline V CDR1 and CDR2: SGHRS, YFSETQ. CDR3 coding DNA: TGCGCCAGCAGCCTAACTAGCGGACCCCGAGAGACCCAGTACTTC. Its translation: CASSLTSGPRETQYF.

The chain has TRBV10-1 and TRBJ1-5; TRBD1 might be the D (5 bases). This CDR3 comprises 17 residues. Germline loops: CDR1 WNHNN, CDR2 SYGVQD (reference sequence). Trimming removed 2 bases at V and 1 base at J, with 15 bases between. CDR3 in DNA: TGCGCCAGCAGTGAGGTGAGGGCAGGGAGGAGCAATCAGCCCCAGCATTTT. This gives the protein CASSEVRAGRSNQPQHF.

This chain connects TRBV5-1 to TRBJ2-6; tentatively, D is TRBD2 (5 bases). V was cut by 6 bases and J by 1 base, with 17 bases left in between. Germline V gene data show CDR1 as SGHRS and CDR2 as YFSETQ. There are 17 residues in the CDR3. This CDR3 is CASNRGQDSSGANVLTF. Written as DNA, the CDR3 is TGCGCCAGCAACCGAGGGCAGGATAGTTCTGGGGCCAACGTCCTGACTTTC.

The genes are TRBV28 and TRBJ2-7; D tentatively reads TRBD1 or TRBD2 (6 bases each). V shed 6 bases and J shed 2 bases, with 11 bases lying between them. The germline V gene has CDR1 MDHEN and CDR2 SYDVKM. This CDR3 is built from 13 residues. CDR3 sequence: CASRPGGTYEQYF. The CDR3 DNA reads TGTGCCAGCAGACCCGGGGGCACCTACGAGCAGTACTTC.

The V call is TRBV28, the J call TRBJ1-2; the D gene is possibly TRBD1 (5 bases). Germline-derived CDR1 and CDR2 are MDHEN and SYDVKM. The CDR3 spans 12 residues. V was pared by 7 bases and J by 7 bases, with 13 bases between. The DNA for the CDR3 is TGTGCCAGCACCCGGGGGGTGCGTGGCTACACCTTC. Translated: CASTRGVRGYTF.

The chain is built from TRBV28 and TRBJ1-5; no reliable D call. Trimming stripped 4 bases from V and 3 bases from J, with 13 bases between. The CDR3 runs to 15 residues. Germline CDR1 is MDHEN and CDR2 is SYDVKM. Here the CDR3 reads CASSSRSGNNQPQHF. The CDR3 nucleotides read TGTGCCAGCAGTTCTAGATCAGGTAACAATCAGCCCCAGCATTTT.

This chain joins TRBV29-1 and TRBJ1-2; D uncertain. CDR3 length: 11 residues. CDR1 and CDR2 (germline): SQVTM, ANQGSEA. V was pared by 4 bases and J by 2 bases, with 5 bases between. CDR3 bases: TGCAGCGTTGCGTTCAACTATGGCTACACCTTC. Its protein product is CSVAFNYGYTF.

This clone has a count of ten or more. The V call is TRBV19, the J call TRBJ2-7; TRBD1 matches 8 bases. The V segment lost 1 base and the J segment 5 bases; nucleotides outside the gene matches: 10. CDR1 and CDR2 from the germline V gene are LNHDA and SQIVND (reference sequence). The CDR3 runs 16 residues. CDR3 bases: TGTGCCAGTAGTATAGCTCCTCGGACAGGGAACGACGAGCAGTACTTC. Translated: CASSIAPRTGNDEQYF.

The rearrangement uses TRBV28 and TRBJ2-7, with a weak D call TRBD2 (6 bases). Per the germline V gene, CDR1 is MDHEN and CDR2 is SYDVKM. CDR3 length: 13 amino acids. CDR3 residues: CVARGGWGGEQYF. The DNA of the CDR3 is TGTGTAGCCCGCGGAGGGTGGGGCGGAGAGCAGTACTTC.

The rearrangement joins TRBV7-2 to TRBJ2-5; 15 nucleotides agree with TRBD2. TRBJ2-7 matches the DNA end more closely, so the J call is doubtful. Germline V gene data show CDR1 as SGHTA and CDR2 as FQGNSA. The CDR3 is made up of 18 amino acids. CDR3 in DNA: TGTGCCAGCAGCTTAAGGACTAGCGGGAGGGCCCTCGGGAACGAGCAGTACTTC. It is translated as CASSLRTSGRALGNEQYF.